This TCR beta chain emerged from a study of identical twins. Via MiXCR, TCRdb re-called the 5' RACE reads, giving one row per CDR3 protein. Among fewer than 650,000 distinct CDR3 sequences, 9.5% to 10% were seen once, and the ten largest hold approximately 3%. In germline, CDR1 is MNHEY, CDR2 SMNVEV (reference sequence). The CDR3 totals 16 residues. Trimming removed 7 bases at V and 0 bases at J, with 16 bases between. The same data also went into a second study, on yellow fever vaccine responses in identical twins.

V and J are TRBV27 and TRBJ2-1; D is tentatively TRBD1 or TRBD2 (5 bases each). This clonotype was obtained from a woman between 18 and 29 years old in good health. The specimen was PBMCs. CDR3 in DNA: TGTGCCAGCATCAAAAAGGGACCCGACTCCTACAATGAGCAGTTCTTC. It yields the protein CASIKKGPDSYNEQFF.